This TCR beta chain was recorded in a study of blood T cells in healthy people across ages. About the research overall: About one barcoded beta molecule per two T cells was the capture yield of template switching. Study-level results: While age rose, TCR beta diversity per million T cells dropped in a roughly linear way. It was held that diversity estimates obtained from one million T cells represented underestimates.

On this clonotype: Its target is unknown.

The V gene lost 2 bases and the J gene lost 7 bases, with 10 bases spanning the gap. From germline, CDR1 is MGHRA and CDR2 YSYEKL. The CDR3 length is 13 residues. The second PCR ran about 6 to 12 cycles with a sample-barcoded 5' primer and J-beta primers. Using its own MiXCR run on the 5' RACE reads, TCRdb lists one record per CDR3 protein. The sample lists roughly 1.5 million distinct CDR3 sequences, about 42% seen once, with roughly 3.7% in the top ten. This chain links TRBV4-1 with TRBJ2-3; D gene unclear. The specimen was blood. The source of this sequence is a woman in her late teens or twenties in good health. CDR3: CASSQPTLHTQYF. CDR3 in DNA: TGCGCCAGCAGCCAACCGACTCTCCATACGCAGTATTTT.